Each of the 30 T cell receptor beta chains below was sequenced from the same sample in a study of blood T cell repertoires in COVID-19. The method was immunoSEQ multiplex PCR; TCRdb's version includes in-frame clones alone and lacks a portion of them. The sample shows hundreds of thousands of clones, about 91% of them seen only once. Sequenced input: peripheral blood. The source is a woman in her twenties or thirties who had recovered from COVID-19.

The V and J genes are TRBV9 and TRBJ2-1; 8 positions match TRBD2. The germline V gene has CDR1 SGDLS and CDR2 YYNGEE. Trimming cost V 0 bases and J 2 bases; bases outside gene matches: 10. The CDR3 loop spans 18 amino acids. The DNA of the CDR3 is TGTGCCAGCAGCGTAGGGGTTGTCACTAGCGGCCCCTACAATGAGCAGTTCTTC. Translating it yields CASSVGVVTSGPYNEQFF. The full variable domain, rest sourced from reference TRBV9 and TRBJ2-1, is DSGVTQTPKHLITATGQRVTLRCSPRSGDLSVYWYQQSLDQGLQFLIQYYNGEERAKGNILERFSAQQFPDLHSELNLSSLELGDSALYFCASSVGVVTSGPYNEQFFGPGTRLTVL.

The gene calls are TRBV30 and TRBJ2-7; 7 bases are shared with TRBD2. The CDR3 is 14 residues long. Germline lookup yields CDR1 GTSNPN and CDR2 SVGIG (reference sequence). V was pared by 0 bases and J by 2 bases, with 4 bases of the junction left unmatched. CDR3 DNA: TGTGCCTGGAGTGTAGCGGGACCGACCTACGAGCAGTACTTC. Amino acids: CAWSVAGPTYEQYF.

The genes are TRBV12-1 and TRBJ2-3; TRBD2, the table's D call, was not compared with the DNA. TRBV12-1 is assigned pseudogene status. This CDR3 has 19 amino acids. CDR3 DNA sequence: TGTGCCAGGGGCCGGGGGACTAGCGGGGGAAGTATGAAGTCGGATACGCAGTATTTT. This encodes CARGRGTSGGSMKSDTQYF.

V is TRBV28 and J is TRBJ2-5; TRBD2 matches at 10 bases. The J segment lost 8 bases and the V segment lost 4 bases, leaving 16 bases of the junction unmatched. The CDR3 loop spans 17 amino acids. Germline-derived CDR1 and CDR2 are MDHEN and SYDVKM. CDR3 amino acids: CASSSPGSGGSRGTQYF. The CDR3 coding sequence is TGTGCCAGCAGTTCGCCTGGTAGCGGGGGGTCCCGTGGCACCCAGTACTTC.

J is TRBJ2-1 and V is TRBV6-5; 11 nucleotides line up with TRBD2. The CDR3 contains 15 residues. CDR1 and CDR2 (germline): MNHEY, SVGAGI. V dropped 10 bases and J dropped 4; count of bases not matched to a gene: 9. CDR3 residues: CATTSGGRGYNEQFF. The CDR3 coding sequence is TGTGCCACCACTAGCGGGGGCCGGGGTTACAATGAGCAGTTCTTC.

The gene calls are TRBV4-3 and TRBJ2-6, with D possibly being TRBD1 (5 bases). The CDR3 is made up of 19 amino acids. Germline-derived CDR1 and CDR2 are LGHNA and YSLEER. V lost 4 bases, J lost 2 bases, and 21 bases lay in between. CDR3 residues: CASSPVLARRQTGANVLTF. In DNA form, the CDR3 reads TGCGCCAGCAGCCCCGTATTGGCCAGGCGACAGACTGGGGCCAACGTCCTGACTTTC.

The chain uses TRBV9 and TRBJ1-1, with D unclear. This CDR3 comprises 14 residues. Germline loops: CDR1 SGDLS, CDR2 YYNGEE. V lost 0 bases and J 1 base, leaving 7 bases between the germline ends. The CDR3, as DNA: TGTGCCAGCAGCGTAGGACTGGGGAACACTGAAGCTTTCTTT. Protein: CASSVGLGNTEAFF.

The chain links TRBV5-6 to TRBJ2-3, with D perhaps TRBD1 (6 bases). Trimming shortened V by 2 bases and J by 1 base, and 11 bases separated the two germline ends. This CDR3 has 15 residues. Germline CDR1 SGHDT, CDR2 YYEEEE. CDR3: CASSFPRQGTDTQYF. The CDR3 nucleotides are TGTGCCAGCAGCTTTCCCAGACAGGGCACAGATACGCAGTATTTT. Full variable domain (rest looked up from reference TRBV5-6 and TRBJ2-3): DAGVTQSPTHLIKTRGQQVTLRCSPKSGHDTVSWYQQALGQGPQFIFQYYEEEERQRGNFPDRFSGHQFPNYSSELNVNALLLGDSALYLCASSFPRQGTDTQYFGPGTRLTVL.

This clone was counted only a few times. The chain is built from TRBV6-1 and TRBJ2-5; 10 nucleotides match TRBD1. The CDR3 is made up of 16 amino acids. Losses at the gene ends were 4 bases for V and 1 base for J; bases not matched to a gene: 6. Germline CDR1 reads MNHNS; CDR2 reads SASEGT. The CDR3 DNA follows: TGTGCCAGCAGTGGCGGGACAGGGGAGTTCCAAGAGACCCAGTACTTC. This gives the protein CASSGGTGEFQETQYF.

The V gene is TRBV5-5, the J gene TRBJ2-7; maybe TRBD1 (6 bases). The CDR3 spans 13 residues. Trimming stripped 4 bases from V and 2 bases from J, with 10 bases between. CDR1 SGHKS and CDR2 YYEKEE come from the germline V gene (reference sequence). Here the CDR3 reads CASSLRTAYEQYF. In nucleotides, the CDR3 is TGTGCCAGCAGCCTGCGGACAGCCTACGAGCAGTACTTC.

This clone was seen only once. V gene TRBV19 combines with J gene TRBJ1-2; D is unresolved. In germline, CDR1 is LNHDA, CDR2 SQIVND (reference sequence). Trimming pared 3 bases from V and 6 bases from J, leaving 17 bases between. CDR3 size: 15 residues. The CDR3 sequence is CASSIGGRRDDGYTF. Written as DNA, the CDR3 is TGTGCCAGTAGTATCGGTGGAAGGAGGGATGATGGCTACACCTTC.

The chain is built from TRBV5-1 and TRBJ1-2; D remains unclear. The V end was cut by 2 bases, the J end by 2 bases, with 10 bases between. CDR1 and CDR2 from the germline V gene are SGHRS and YFSETQ. This CDR3 region has 14 residues. The CDR3 is CASSFSGVNYGYTF. CDR3 DNA: TGCGCCAGCAGCTTCTCGGGTGTAAACTATGGCTACACCTTC.

The rearrangement links TRBV19 to TRBJ1-5; maybe TRBD1 (6 bases). The V gene's germline CDR1 is LNHDA and CDR2 SQIVND (reference sequence). V shed 8 bases and J shed 4 bases, with 9 bases lying between them. This CDR3 region has 12 residues. CDR3 protein: CASVGGNQPQHF. CDR3 DNA sequence: TGTGCCAGTGTAGGGGGAAATCAGCCCCAGCATTTT.

In its sample, this clone was seen once. The CDR3 region is CASSIRTTYTGELFF. The CDR3 nucleotides are TGTGCCAGTAGTATAAGGACTACCTACACCGGGGAGCTGTTTTTT. The V call is TRBV19, the J call TRBJ2-2, with D possibly being TRBD2 (6 bases). This CDR3 is built from 15 residues. V was cut by 2 bases and J by 3 bases, with 10 bases left in between. Per germline, CDR1 LNHDA and CDR2 SQIVND (reference sequence).

The J gene is TRBJ1-2, the V gene TRBV6-2 or TRBV6-3; D unresolved. The CDR3 length is 12 residues. With 5 bases removed from V and 8 bases from J, the gap between germline ends came to 12 bases. The germline gives CDR1 MNHEY, CDR2 SVGEGT. The CDR3, as DNA: TGTGCCAGCAGTCCCGGGTCCTCGGGCTACACCTTC. Translation: CASSPGSSGYTF.

The chain carries TRBV6-5 and TRBJ1-6; weak D call: TRBD1 (6 bases). This CDR3 has 16 amino acids. The germline V gene encodes CDR1 MNHEY and CDR2 SVGAGI. V dropped 4 bases and J dropped 0 bases, with 10 bases sitting between them. This CDR3 is CASSWTASSYNSPLHF. The CDR3 DNA reads as TGTGCCAGCAGTTGGACAGCTAGCTCCTATAATTCACCCCTCCACTTT.

In this sample, this clone turned up once. V is TRBV19 and J is TRBJ2-6; tentative D call: TRBD2 (6 bases). V was cut by 5 bases and J by 0 bases, with 8 bases left in between. Germline-derived CDR1 and CDR2 are LNHDA and SQIVND (reference sequence). The CDR3 contains 15 residues. In nucleotides, the CDR3 is TGTGCCAGTAGTGGGCGGGACTCTGGGGCCAACGTCCTGACTTTC. Its translation is CASSGRDSGANVLTF.

V gene TRBV5-4 combines with J gene TRBJ1-1, with D tentatively TRBD1 (6 bases). Germline values: CDR1 SGHNT, CDR2 YYREEE (reference sequence). Between the trimmed V and J ends, which lost 4 bases and 4 bases, there was a span of 14 bases. The CDR3 length is 14 residues. CDR3 sequence: CASSPQGRGTEAFF. In DNA form, the CDR3 reads TGTGCCAGCAGCCCTCAGGGGAGGGGCACTGAAGCTTTCTTT.

The chain has TRBV2 and TRBJ1-4; TRBD1 agrees at 9 bases. The CDR3 covers 15 residues. CDR1 and CDR2 (germline): SNHLY, FYNNEI. V shed 7 bases, J shed 7 bases, and the junction held 10 bases outside the gene matches. Here the CDR3 reads CASTDRGWLAEKLFF. The CDR3 DNA is TGTGCCAGCACTGACAGGGGGTGGCTTGCTGAAAAACTGTTTTTT. The complete variable domain, with remaining parts taken from reference TRBV2 and TRBJ1-4, reads EPEVTQTPSHQVTQMGQEVILRCVPISNHLYFYWYRQILGQKVEFLVSFYNNEISEKSEIFDDQFSVERPDGSNFTLKIRSTKLEDSAMYFCASTDRGWLAEKLFFGSGTQLSVL.

This clone appeared a few times. The V call is TRBV18, the J call TRBJ1-1; no firm D call. Germline values: CDR1 KGHSH, CDR2 LQKENI. The CDR3 totals 13 residues. V was cut by 2 bases and J by 1 base, with 5 bases left in between. The DNA of the CDR3 is TGTGCCAGCTCACCAAGCGGGAACACTGAAGCTTTCTTT. Residues: CASSPSGNTEAFF.

This chain connects TRBV12-3 or TRBV12-4 to TRBJ1-1, with D perhaps matching TRBD1 (6 bases). The CDR3 covers 12 residues. V lost 7 bases and J lost 11, with 17 bases in between. The CDR3 here is CASTSEGVGAFF. In DNA form, the CDR3 reads TGTGCCAGCACCTCAGAGGGGGTCGGGGCTTTCTTT.

A remark on this clone: The junction differs from germline at one of its ends, possibly a read error. V usage is TRBV5-1 and J usage is TRBJ1-4; D uncertain. The CDR3 runs 14 residues. CDR1 is SGHRS and CDR2 is YFSETQ in the germline V gene. CDR3 protein: CASSPGTADEKRIF. In DNA form, the CDR3 reads TGCGCCAGCAGCCCCGGAACAGCCGATGAAAAGAGAATTTTT.

This CDR3 is CASSLNNNEQFF. The CDR3 DNA is TGTGCCAGCAGTTTAAACAACAATGAGCAGTTCTTC. The chain has TRBV28 and TRBJ2-1; D unresolved. V gave up 2 bases and J gave up 5 bases, with 4 bases separating them. The CDR3 extends over 12 amino acids. Germline V lookup: CDR1 MDHEN, CDR2 SYDVKM.

This chain uses TRBV18 with TRBJ2-1; 8 bases match TRBD1. CDR1 and CDR2 from the germline V gene are KGHSH and LQKENI. This CDR3 has 14 residues. The V and J ends lost 3 bases and 6 bases, in that order; junction bases with no gene match: 4. CDR3 in amino acids: CASSPGTGFNEQFF. Written as DNA, the CDR3 is TGTGCCAGCTCACCCGGGACAGGATTCAATGAGCAGTTCTTC.

This sequence joins TRBV19 and TRBJ1-2; D is undetermined. Germline V gene data show CDR1 as LNHDA and CDR2 as SQIVND (reference sequence). The CDR3 is made up of 13 amino acids. Trimming left V 5 bases short and J 2 bases short, with 9 bases between. The CDR3 spells CASSVDKNYGYTF. For the CDR3, the DNA is TGTGCCAGTAGTGTCGACAAGAACTATGGCTACACCTTC. Variable domain in full (rest from reference TRBV19 and TRBJ1-2): DGGITQSPKYLFRKEGQNVTLSCEQNLNHDAMYWYRQDPGQGLRLIYYSQIVNDFQKGDIAEGYSVSREKKESFPLTVTSAQKNPTAFYLCASSVDKNYGYTFGSGTRLTVV.

The chain is built from TRBV2 and TRBJ1-2; D might be TRBD1 (5 bases). The CDR3 length is 13 residues. Between the trimmed V and J ends, which lost 11 bases and 8 bases, there was a span of 21 bases. Germline V lookup: CDR1 SNHLY, CDR2 FYNNEI. The chain's CDR3 is CAGQQLGMEGYTF. DNA of the CDR3: TGTGCCGGACAACAGTTGGGGATGGAGGGCTACACCTTC.

The chain is built from TRBV20-1 and TRBJ1-2; tentative D call: TRBD1 (5 bases). This CDR3 has 11 residues. Germline V lookup: CDR1 DFQATT, CDR2 SNEGSKA (reference sequence). With 6 bases removed from V and 6 bases from J, the gap between germline ends came to 11 bases. The CDR3 reads CSAAGGDGYTF. In DNA form, the CDR3 reads TGCAGTGCCGCCGGGGGGGATGGCTACACCTTC.

The genes are TRBV19 and TRBJ2-1, with 8 bases that match TRBD2. The CDR3 consists of 15 residues. Germline V gene data show CDR1 as LNHDA and CDR2 as SQIVND (reference sequence). V lost 7 bases, J lost 5 bases, and 10 bases stayed unmatched. CDR3 DNA sequence: TGTGCCAGTACCCCCCTGCCGGGGGGGAACAATGAGCAGTTCTTC. It encodes CASTPLPGGNNEQFF.

The gene calls are TRBV5-4 and TRBJ2-5, with TRBD1 as a possible D gene (7 bases). V lost 4 bases to trimming and J lost 4 bases, with 11 bases between them. Germline-derived CDR1 and CDR2 are SGHNT and YYREEE (reference sequence). The CDR3 covers 13 residues. For the CDR3, the DNA is TGTGCCAGCAGCAGGCAGGGGGGAGAGACCCAGTACTTC. Its translation: CASSRQGGETQYF.

The V call is TRBV3-1 (or the pseudogene TRBV3-2), the J call TRBJ2-3; tentative D call: TRBD1 (5 bases). CDR3 size: 16 residues. Trimming left V 5 bases short and J 4 bases short, with 19 bases between. Germline CDR1 and CDR2: LGHDT and YNNKEL (reference sequence). As DNA, the CDR3 is TGTGCCAGCAGCGAACGGAAGGGGTACGCGTCAGATACGCAGTATTTT. It translates to CASSERKGYASDTQYF.